These 17 T cell receptor beta chains were all obtained from the same sample, sequenced in a study of T cells in Graves' hyperthyroidism and ophthalmopathy. Amplification of TCR beta CDR3 regions used RNA as the template. The TCR CDR3 was amplified in a first-round RT-PCR using the HTBI primer set. TCRdb reanalysed the multiplex PCR reads using MiXCR and keeps one entry per CDR3 protein. The sample shows roughly 57,000 distinct CDR3 sequences, roughly 58% of them seen only once. Sequenced sample: blood. The origin of the receptors is a woman aged 55-70 years with Graves' ophthalmopathy.

This clonotype was recorded many times. This chain links TRBV12-5 with TRBJ2-5, with D unclear. Germline V gives CDR1 LGHNT, CDR2 FRNRAP. The ends were cut back, 2 bases at V and 7 bases at J, with 14 bases in the middle. The CDR3 loop spans 14 amino acids. The CDR3 DNA follows: TGTGCTAGTGGTTTGAACAACTCCCCTGGGACCCAGTACTTC. Translated, it gives CASGLNNSPGTQYF. Filled out from reference TRBV12-5 and TRBJ2-5, the complete variable domain reads DARVTQTPRHKVTEMGQEVTMRCQPILGHNTVFWYRQTMMQGLELLAYFRNRAPLDDSGMPKDRFSAEMPDATLATLKIQPSEPRDSAVYFCASGLNNSPGTQYFGPGTRLLVL.

This clonotype was counted ten times or more. V usage is TRBV7-2 and J usage is TRBJ2-5, with 10 nucleotides matching TRBD1. After removal of 5 bases from V and 4 bases from J, the junction contained 4 bases not matched to a gene. Germline lookup yields CDR1 SGHTA and CDR2 FQGNSA. This CDR3 contains 14 residues. The CDR3, as DNA: TGTGCCAGCAGCCTGGGACAGGGGACAGAGACCCAGTACTTC. Translated: CASSLGQGTETQYF.

This clonotype was seen many times. The chain is built from TRBV6-1 and TRBJ2-1; D call uncertain. Trimming pared 7 bases from V and 7 bases from J, leaving 17 bases between. Germline V gene sequence: CDR1 MNHNS, CDR2 SASEGT. CDR3 length: 14 residues. The CDR3 DNA reads TGTGCCAGCACCCCCTACCCCCTGGGGAATGAGCAGTTCTTC. It encodes CASTPYPLGNEQFF.

In regard to this clonotype: Likely a read error: the CDR3 ends without its conserved phenylalanine or tryptophan. The DNA is omitted, as the CDR3 cannot be located on it reliably, and the CDR3 follows TCRdb's listing. The rearrangement uses TRBV10-2 and TRBJ1-2; TRBD1, the table's D call, was not compared with the DNA. The germline V gene has CDR1 WSHSY and CDR2 SAAADI. 14 amino acids form the CDR3, both terminal residues included. CDR3 region: CAISLGGALYGYAL.

This chain uses TRBV2 with TRBJ2-1; TRBD2 matches 10 bases. Losses at the gene ends were 4 bases for V and 7 bases for J; bases not matched to a gene: 7. Germline V gene data show CDR1 as SNHLY and CDR2 as FYNNEI. CDR3 length: 15 residues. CDR3 sequence reads: CASSGNLAGANEQFF. The CDR3 nucleotides read TGTGCCAGCAGTGGAAATCTAGCGGGGGCAAATGAGCAGTTCTTC.

CDR3 region: CSARELGGAESPLHF. In DNA form, the CDR3 reads TGCAGTGCTAGAGAGCTCGGGGGGGCAGAGTCACCCCTCCACTTT. The rearrangement uses TRBV20-1 and TRBJ1-6; D may be TRBD1 (6 bases). The CDR3 consists of 15 residues. Germline V gene sequence: CDR1 DFQATT, CDR2 SNEGSKA (reference sequence). Trimming took off 0 bases at V and 10 bases at J, with 16 bases between the two ends.

Comments on this clonotype: Without the conserved terminal phenylalanine or tryptophan, this CDR3 likely stems from a read error. It is unclear where the CDR3 begins or ends on the DNA, so no DNA is shown, and the CDR3 is as TCRdb lists it. The CDR3 sequence is CASSLGSRSSYEQCL. The V and J genes are TRBV12-3 or TRBV12-4 and TRBJ2-7. With termini counted, the CDR3 has 15 amino acids.

This clonotype was counted at least ten times. The rearrangement links TRBV20-1 to TRBJ2-3; TRBD2 matches at 9 bases. CDR3 length: 14 amino acids. The V gene end was trimmed by 6 bases and the J gene end by 3 bases; junction bases not matched to a gene: 7. Per germline, CDR1 DFQATT and CDR2 SNEGSKA (reference sequence). CDR3 coding DNA: TGCAGTGCCGAGGGCGGGAGGGGGACAGATACGCAGTATTTT. This codes for CSAEGGRGTDTQYF.

CDR3: CSAMLPSGEETQYF. The CDR3 DNA sequence: TGCAGCGCTATGCTCCCTAGCGGGGAAGAGACCCAGTACTTC. The V gene is TRBV29-1, the J gene TRBJ2-5; 9 bases match TRBD2. The germline CDR1 and CDR2 sequences are SQVTM and ANQGSEA. V lost 7 bases and J lost 3; bases outside the gene matches: 9. The CDR3 is made up of 14 amino acids.

This sequence joins TRBV5-1 and TRBJ2-2; tentatively, D is TRBD2 (7 bases). Germline CDR1 and CDR2: SGHRS and YFSETQ. The V end lost 4 bases, the J end lost 3 bases, and 10 bases lay between the germline ends. This CDR3 comprises 14 residues. Here the CDR3 DNA reads TGCGCCAGCAGCCGGGGGGCAGACACCGGGGAGCTGTTTTTT. The encoded protein is CASSRGADTGELFF.

This clonotype is medium-sized. This chain links TRBV2 with TRBJ1-6, with 9 bases identical to TRBD1. This CDR3 comprises 15 residues. The germline V gene encodes CDR1 SNHLY and CDR2 FYNNEI. The V segment lost 8 bases and the J segment 10 bases; nucleotides outside the gene matches: 12. CDR3 region: CASALTGGDPSPLHF. The CDR3 DNA follows: TGTGCCAGCGCCCTAACAGGGGGCGACCCCTCACCCCTCCACTTT.

Many counts were recorded for this clonotype. The gene calls are TRBV3-1 and TRBJ1-4; D gene ambiguous. The CDR3 loop spans 15 amino acids. Looked up from germline, CDR1 is LGHDT and CDR2 is YNNKEL (reference sequence). Trimming took off 2 bases at V and 1 base at J, with 8 bases between the two ends. CDR3 loop: CASSQNRITNEKLFF. CDR3 DNA: TGTGCCAGCAGCCAAAACAGAATAACTAATGAAAAACTGTTTTTT.

This chain uses TRBV19 with TRBJ1-5; D gene uncertain. With 1 base removed from V and 11 bases from J, the gap between germline ends came to 15 bases. The V gene's germline CDR1 is LNHDA and CDR2 SQIVND (reference sequence). This CDR3 has 14 amino acids. This CDR3 reads CASSIGGSGRAQHF. Written as DNA, the CDR3 is TGTGCCAGTAGTATAGGCGGTAGCGGGAGGGCCCAGCATTTT.

The genes are TRBV25-1 and TRBJ2-5, with 7 bases matching TRBD1. Trimming cost V 0 bases and J 5 bases; bases outside gene matches: 9. Germline CDR1 MGHDK, CDR2 SYGVNS. This CDR3 is built from 16 residues. For the CDR3, the DNA is TGTGCCAGCAGTGAATATAAGACAGGGACGCGGGAGACCCAGTACTTC. It translates to CASSEYKTGTRETQYF.

This clonotype is large (0.1 to 1%) by share. V is TRBV25-1 and J is TRBJ2-5; weak D call: TRBD1 (6 bases). Between the trimmed V and J ends, which lost 2 bases and 1 base, there was a span of 11 bases. The CDR3 covers 15 residues. CDR1 MGHDK and CDR2 SYGVNS come from the germline V gene. CDR3 protein: CASSEASGAQETQYF. The CDR3 DNA reads as TGTGCCAGCAGTGAAGCCTCAGGGGCCCAAGAGACCCAGTACTTC.

This clonotype is medium-sized by share. The gene calls are TRBV20-1 and TRBJ2-7; a weak D match, TRBD1 (5 bases). In germline, CDR1 is DFQATT, CDR2 SNEGSKA (reference sequence). The CDR3 spans 14 residues. Trimming removed 3 bases from V and 2 bases from J, with 14 bases in between. DNA for the CDR3: TGCAGTGCTAGTTATTGGACACGAACCTACGAGCAGTACTTC. Its protein is CSASYWTRTYEQYF.

This clonotype was seen ten or more times. The rearrangement uses TRBV4-1 and TRBJ2-1; 8 positions agree with TRBD2. V dropped 1 base and J dropped 5; count of bases not matched to a gene: 7. The CDR3 consists of 16 residues. CDR1 is MGHRA, CDR2 YSYEKL, per germline. DNA of the CDR3: TGCGCCAGCAGCCAAGGTAGACGGGAGGGGCACAATGAGCAGTTCTTC. It is translated as CASSQGRREGHNEQFF.